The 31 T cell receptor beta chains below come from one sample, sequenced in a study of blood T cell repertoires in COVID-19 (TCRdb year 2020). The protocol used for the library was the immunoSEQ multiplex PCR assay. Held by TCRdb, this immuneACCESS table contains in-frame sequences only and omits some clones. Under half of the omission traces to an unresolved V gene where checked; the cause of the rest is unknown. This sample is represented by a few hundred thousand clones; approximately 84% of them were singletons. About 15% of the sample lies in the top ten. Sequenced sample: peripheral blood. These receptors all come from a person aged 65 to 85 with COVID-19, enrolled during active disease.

DNA for the CDR3: TGTGCCAGCAGGGGACAGAGGGACTCTGGAAACACCATATATTTT. Its protein product is CASRGQRDSGNTIYF. This chain uses TRBV6-5 with TRBJ1-3; 7 positions agree with TRBD1. The CDR3 has 15 residues. After removal of 6 bases from V and 0 bases from J, the junction contained 5 bases not matched to a gene. The germline CDR1 and CDR2 sequences are MNHEY and SVGAGI.

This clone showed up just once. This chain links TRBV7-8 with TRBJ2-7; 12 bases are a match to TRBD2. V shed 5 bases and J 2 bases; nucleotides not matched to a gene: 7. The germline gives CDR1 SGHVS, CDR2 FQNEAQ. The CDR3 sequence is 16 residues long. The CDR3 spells CASSPRTSGAAYEQYF. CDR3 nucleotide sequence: TGTGCCAGCAGCCCACGGACTAGCGGGGCAGCCTACGAGCAGTACTTC.

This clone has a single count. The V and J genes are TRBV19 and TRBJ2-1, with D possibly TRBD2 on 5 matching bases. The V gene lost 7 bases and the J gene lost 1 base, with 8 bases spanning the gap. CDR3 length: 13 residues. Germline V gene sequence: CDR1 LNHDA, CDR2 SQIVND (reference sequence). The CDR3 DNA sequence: TGTGCCAGTACGGACTTGTCCTACAATGAGCAGTTCTTC. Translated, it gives CASTDLSYNEQFF.

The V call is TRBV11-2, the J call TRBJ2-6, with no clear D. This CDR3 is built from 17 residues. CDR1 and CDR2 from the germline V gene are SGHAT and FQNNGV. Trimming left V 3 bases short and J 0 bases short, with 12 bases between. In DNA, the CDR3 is TGTGCCAGCAGCTTGCTCTTACTAAGCTCTGGGGCCAACGTCCTGACTTTC. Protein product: CASSLLLLSSGANVLTF. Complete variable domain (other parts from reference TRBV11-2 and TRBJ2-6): EAGVAQSPRYKIIEKRQSVAFWCNPISGHATLYWYQQILGQGPKLLIQFQNNGVVDDSQLPKDRFSAERLKGVDSTLKIQPAKLEDSAVYLCASSLLLLSSGANVLTFGAGSRLTVL.

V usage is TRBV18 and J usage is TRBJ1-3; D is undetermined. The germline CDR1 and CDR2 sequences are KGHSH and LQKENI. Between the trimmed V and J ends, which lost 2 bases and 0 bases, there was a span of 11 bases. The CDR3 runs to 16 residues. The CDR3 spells CASSPEVRSSGNTIYF. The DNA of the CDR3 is TGTGCCAGCTCACCAGAAGTCCGGAGCTCTGGAAACACCATATATTTT.

This chain's CDR3 is CASSLGGWLEDTEAFF. CDR3 coding DNA: TGTGCCAGCAGCTTAGGTGGGTGGTTGGAGGACACTGAAGCTTTCTTT. V is TRBV11-2 and J is TRBJ1-1; D is unclear. The length of the CDR3 is 16 residues. The V end lost 1 base, the J end lost 3 bases, and 15 bases lay between the germline ends. Germline V gene lookup returns CDR1 SGHAT and CDR2 FQNNGV.

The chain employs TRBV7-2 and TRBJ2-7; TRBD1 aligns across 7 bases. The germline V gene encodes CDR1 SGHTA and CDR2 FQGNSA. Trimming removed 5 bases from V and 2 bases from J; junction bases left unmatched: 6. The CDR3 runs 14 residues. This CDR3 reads CASSPDRVTYEQYF. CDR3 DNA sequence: TGTGCCAGCAGCCCCGACAGGGTTACCTACGAGCAGTACTTC.

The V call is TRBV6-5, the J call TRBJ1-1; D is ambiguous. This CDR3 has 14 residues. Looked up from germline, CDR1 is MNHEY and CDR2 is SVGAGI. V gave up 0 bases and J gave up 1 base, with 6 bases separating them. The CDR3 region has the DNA TGTGCCAGCAGTTACTCCAGACAGAACACTGAAGCTTTCTTT. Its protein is CASSYSRQNTEAFF.

The CDR3 nucleotides read TGTGCCAGCAGTCAGACTAGCGGGGCCCTCACAGATACGCAGTATTTT. The encoded protein is CASSQTSGALTDTQYF. This chain joins TRBV27 and TRBJ2-3; 11 bases are a match to TRBD2. The germline V gene has CDR1 MNHEY and CDR2 SMNVEV (reference sequence). The CDR3 sequence is 16 residues long. After removal of 5 bases from V and 2 bases from J, the junction contained 6 bases not matched to a gene.

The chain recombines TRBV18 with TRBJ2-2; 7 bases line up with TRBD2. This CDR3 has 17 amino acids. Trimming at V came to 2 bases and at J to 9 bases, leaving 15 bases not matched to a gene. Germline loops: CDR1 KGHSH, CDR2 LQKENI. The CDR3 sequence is CASSPNRASGGRWELFF. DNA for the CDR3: TGTGCCAGCTCACCAAATCGGGCTAGCGGTGGCCGGTGGGAGCTGTTTTTT.

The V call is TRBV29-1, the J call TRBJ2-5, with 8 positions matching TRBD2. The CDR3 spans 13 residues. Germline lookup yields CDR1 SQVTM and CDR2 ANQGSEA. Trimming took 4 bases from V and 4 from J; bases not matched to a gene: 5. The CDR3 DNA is TGCAGCGTTGCTAAAGCGGGAGTAGAGACCCAGTACTTC. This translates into CSVAKAGVETQYF.

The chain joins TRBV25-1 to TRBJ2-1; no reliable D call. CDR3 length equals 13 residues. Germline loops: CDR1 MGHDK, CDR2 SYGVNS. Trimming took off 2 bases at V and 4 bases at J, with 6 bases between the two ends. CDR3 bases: TGTGCCAGCAGTGAAGTCAGTTACAATGAGCAGTTCTTC. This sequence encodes CASSEVSYNEQFF.

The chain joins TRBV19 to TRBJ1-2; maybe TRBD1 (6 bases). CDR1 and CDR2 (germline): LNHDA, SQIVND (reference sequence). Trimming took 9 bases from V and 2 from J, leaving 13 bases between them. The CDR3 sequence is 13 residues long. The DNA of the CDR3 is TGTGCCAGCTTACAGGGTTACAACTATGGCTACACCTTC. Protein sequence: CASLQGYNYGYTF.

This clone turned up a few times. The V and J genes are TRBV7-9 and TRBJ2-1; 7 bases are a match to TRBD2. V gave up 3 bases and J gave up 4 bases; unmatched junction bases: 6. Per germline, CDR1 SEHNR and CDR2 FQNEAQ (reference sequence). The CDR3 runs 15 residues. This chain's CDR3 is CASSFGAGSYNEQFF. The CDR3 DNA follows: TGTGCCAGCAGCTTTGGAGCGGGGAGTTACAATGAGCAGTTCTTC.

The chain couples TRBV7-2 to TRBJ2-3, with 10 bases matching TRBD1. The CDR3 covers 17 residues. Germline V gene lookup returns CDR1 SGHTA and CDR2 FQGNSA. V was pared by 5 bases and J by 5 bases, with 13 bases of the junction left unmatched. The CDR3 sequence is CASSNQAGTGVEDTQYF. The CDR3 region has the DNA TGTGCCAGCAGCAACCAAGCCGGGACAGGGGTGGAAGATACGCAGTATTTT.

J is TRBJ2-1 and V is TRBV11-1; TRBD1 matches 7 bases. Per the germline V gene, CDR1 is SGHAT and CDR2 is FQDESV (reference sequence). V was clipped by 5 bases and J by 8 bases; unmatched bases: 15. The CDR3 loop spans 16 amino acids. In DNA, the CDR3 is TGTGCCAGCAGCCCCCGAATGGGTAGGGGGCGCGATGAGCAGTTCTTC. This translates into CASSPRMGRGRDEQFF.

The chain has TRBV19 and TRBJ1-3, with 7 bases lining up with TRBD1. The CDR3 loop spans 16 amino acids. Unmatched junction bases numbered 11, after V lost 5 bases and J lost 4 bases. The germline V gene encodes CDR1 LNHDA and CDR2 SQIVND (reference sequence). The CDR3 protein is CASSVGQAISGNTIYF. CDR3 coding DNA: TGTGCCAGTAGTGTCGGACAGGCGATTTCCGGAAACACCATATATTTT.

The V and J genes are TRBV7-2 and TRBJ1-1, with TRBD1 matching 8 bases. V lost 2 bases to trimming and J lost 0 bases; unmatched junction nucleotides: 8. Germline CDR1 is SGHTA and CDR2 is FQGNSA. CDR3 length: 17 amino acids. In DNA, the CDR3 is TGTGCCAGCAGCTTATGGGGTCGGACAGGGATGAACACTGAAGCTTTCTTT. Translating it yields CASSLWGRTGMNTEAFF.

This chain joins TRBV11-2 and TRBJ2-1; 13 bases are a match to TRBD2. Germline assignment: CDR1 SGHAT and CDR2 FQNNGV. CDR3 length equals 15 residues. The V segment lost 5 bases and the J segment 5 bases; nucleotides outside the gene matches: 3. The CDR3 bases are TGTGCCAGCAGCACGGGACTAGCGGGAAACAATGAGCAGTTCTTC. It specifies CASSTGLAGNNEQFF.

This chain's CDR3 is CASDLNRGQETQYF. In DNA form, the CDR3 reads TGTGCCAGCGATCTAAACAGGGGTCAAGAGACCCAGTACTTC. The rearrangement uses TRBV6-5 and TRBJ2-5; 7 nucleotides line up with TRBD1. The CDR3 has 14 residues. The junction had 8 bases not matched to a gene; V was cut back by 8 bases and J by 2 bases. Germline V lookup: CDR1 MNHEY, CDR2 SVGAGI.

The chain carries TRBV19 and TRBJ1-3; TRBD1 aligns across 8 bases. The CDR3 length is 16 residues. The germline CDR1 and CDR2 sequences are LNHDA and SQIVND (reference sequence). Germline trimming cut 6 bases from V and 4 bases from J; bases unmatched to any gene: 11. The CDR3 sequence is CASRSSDRVGGNTIYF. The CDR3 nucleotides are TGTGCCAGTAGGAGCTCGGACAGGGTAGGCGGAAACACCATATATTTT.

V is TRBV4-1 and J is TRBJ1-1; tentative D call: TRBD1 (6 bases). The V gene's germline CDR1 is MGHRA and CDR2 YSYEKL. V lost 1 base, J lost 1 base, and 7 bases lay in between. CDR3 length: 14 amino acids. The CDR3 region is CASSQGGQNTEAFF. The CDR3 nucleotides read TGCGCCAGCAGCCAAGGGGGGCAGAACACTGAAGCTTTCTTT.

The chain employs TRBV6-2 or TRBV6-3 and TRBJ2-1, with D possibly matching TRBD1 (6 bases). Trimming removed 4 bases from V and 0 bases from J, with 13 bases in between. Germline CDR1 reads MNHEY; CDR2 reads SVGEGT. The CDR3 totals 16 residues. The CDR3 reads CASSWGRPSSYNEQFF. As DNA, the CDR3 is TGTGCCAGCAGTTGGGGGCGACCAAGCTCCTACAATGAGCAGTTCTTC.

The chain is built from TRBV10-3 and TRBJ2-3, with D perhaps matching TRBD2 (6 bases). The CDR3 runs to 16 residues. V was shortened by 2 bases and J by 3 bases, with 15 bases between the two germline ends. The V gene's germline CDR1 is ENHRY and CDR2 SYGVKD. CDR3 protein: CAISEKGGGGTDTQYF. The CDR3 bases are TGTGCCATCAGTGAGAAGGGTGGTGGGGGGACAGATACGCAGTATTTT.

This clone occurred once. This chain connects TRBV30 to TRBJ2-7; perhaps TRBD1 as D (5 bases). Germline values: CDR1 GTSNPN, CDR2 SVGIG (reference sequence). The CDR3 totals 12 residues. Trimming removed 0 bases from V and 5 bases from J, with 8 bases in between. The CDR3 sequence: CAWSVQVDEQYF. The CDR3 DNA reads TGTGCCTGGAGTGTACAGGTGGACGAGCAGTACTTC.

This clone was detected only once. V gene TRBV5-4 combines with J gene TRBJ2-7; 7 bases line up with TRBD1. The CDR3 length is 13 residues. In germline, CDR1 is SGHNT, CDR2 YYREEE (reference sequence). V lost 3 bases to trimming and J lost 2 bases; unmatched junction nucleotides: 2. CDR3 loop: CASSWGQTYEQYF. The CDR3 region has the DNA TGTGCCAGCAGCTGGGGACAGACCTACGAGCAGTACTTC.

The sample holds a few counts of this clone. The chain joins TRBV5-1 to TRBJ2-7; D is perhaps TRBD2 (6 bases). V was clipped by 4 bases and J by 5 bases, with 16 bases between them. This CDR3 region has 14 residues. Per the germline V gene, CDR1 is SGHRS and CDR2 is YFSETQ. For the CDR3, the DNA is TGCGCCAGCAGCACCCATCATGGGAGGAACGAGCAGTACTTC. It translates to CASSTHHGRNEQYF.

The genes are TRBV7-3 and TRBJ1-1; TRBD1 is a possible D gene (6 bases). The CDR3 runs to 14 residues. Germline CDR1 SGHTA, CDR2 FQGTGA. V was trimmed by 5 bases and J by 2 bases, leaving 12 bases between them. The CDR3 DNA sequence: TGTGCCAGCAGCCTCTCGGACAGTAACACTGAAGCTTTCTTT. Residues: CASSLSDSNTEAFF.

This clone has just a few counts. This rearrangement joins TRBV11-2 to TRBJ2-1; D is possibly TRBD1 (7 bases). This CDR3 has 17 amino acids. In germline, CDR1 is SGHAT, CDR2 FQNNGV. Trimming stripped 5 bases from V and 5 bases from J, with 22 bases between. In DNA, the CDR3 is TGTGCCAGCAGCATTGAACAGGGGACTGCTAAGAACAATGAGCAGTTCTTC. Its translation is CASSIEQGTAKNNEQFF.

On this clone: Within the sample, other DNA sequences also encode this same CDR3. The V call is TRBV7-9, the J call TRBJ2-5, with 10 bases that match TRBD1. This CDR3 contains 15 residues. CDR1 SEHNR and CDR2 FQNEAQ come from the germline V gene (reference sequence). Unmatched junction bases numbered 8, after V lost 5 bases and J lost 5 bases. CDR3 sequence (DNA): TGTGCCAGCAGCCATAGACAGGGGGCCTCGGAGACCCAGTACTTC. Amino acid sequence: CASSHRQGASETQYF.

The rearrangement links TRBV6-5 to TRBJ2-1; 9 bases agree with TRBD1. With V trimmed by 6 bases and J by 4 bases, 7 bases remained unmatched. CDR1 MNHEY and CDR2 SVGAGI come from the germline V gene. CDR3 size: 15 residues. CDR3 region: CASRKQGARYNEQFF. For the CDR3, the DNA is TGTGCCAGCAGGAAACAGGGGGCAAGGTACAATGAGCAGTTCTTC.